This T cell receptor (beta chain) was obtained from a study of cytomegalovirus exposure and HLA in healthy donors. Study background: Out of 398 genotyped donors, about 80% belonged to the Caucasian-associated ancestry cluster. Notes on the study in general: Later, an analysis showed that TCR beta chains associated with HLA were more clonally expanded than others that were equally common. Confirmation in vitro established that three CMV-associated chains were specific for CMV antigens.

Donors were ostensibly healthy at sampling, although undocumented immune exposures were probable. About this clone: Its antigen is not known.

The primer mix had 60 Vbeta and 13 Jbeta primers. Some clones are missing from TCRdb's copy, which holds only in-frame ones; the method was immunoSEQ multiplex PCR. The sample has about 82,000 clones, 75% to 85% seen once. The CDR3 is 14 residues long. CDR1 is MNHNY, CDR2 SVGAGI, per germline (reference sequence). J gave up 9 bases and V 6 bases, and 4 bases lay outside the gene matches. This receptor was taken from an older man in good health and CMV-seropositive. Sequenced material: PBMCs. The rearrangement links TRBV6-6 to TRBJ2-1; 14 bases match TRBD2. In nucleotides, the CDR3 is TGTGCCAGCAGCTGGGGACTAGCGGGAGTTGAGCAGTTCTTC. Amino acid sequence: CASSWGLAGVEQFF.